Each of the 15 T cell receptor beta chains below was sequenced from the same sample in a study of cytomegalovirus exposure and HLA in healthy donors. The PCR made use of 60 Vbeta and 13 Jbeta primers. Libraries were prepared by immunoSEQ multiplex PCR; TCRdb keeps only in-frame clonotypes and omits some of them. This sample lists around 130,000 clones; its ten largest clones have about 1.4%. Sequencing was carried out using PBMCs. The origin of the receptors is a woman aged 40 to 55 in good health and CMV-seronegative.

The chain couples TRBV7-9 to TRBJ1-1, with 9 bases that match TRBD1. The V gene's germline CDR1 is SEHNR and CDR2 FQNEAQ (reference sequence). CDR3 length: 13 residues. The V segment lost 11 bases and the J segment 0 bases; nucleotides outside the gene matches: 4. DNA for the CDR3: TGTGCCGGACAGGGGCAGTTGAACACTGAAGCTTTCTTT. This gives the protein CAGQGQLNTEAFF.

The chain has TRBV7-2 and TRBJ2-2; D is perhaps TRBD1 (6 bases). The CDR3 contains 13 residues. With 2 bases removed from V and 9 bases from J, the gap between germline ends came to 10 bases. CDR1 SGHTA and CDR2 FQGNSA come from the germline V gene. The CDR3 DNA follows: TGTGCCAGCAGCTTATGGACAGCCCGGGAGCTGTTTTTT. Translating it yields CASSLWTARELFF. Complete variable domain (other parts from reference TRBV7-2 and TRBJ2-2): GAGVSQSPSNKVTEKGKDVELRCDPISGHTALYWYRQSLGQGLEFLIYFQGNSAPDKSGLPSDRFSAERTGGSVSTLTIQRTQQEDSAVYLCASSLWTARELFFGEGSRLTVL.

This chain joins TRBV5-1 and TRBJ2-7, with D uncertain. Trimming cost V 0 bases and J 6 bases, with 13 bases left between them. This CDR3 is built from 14 residues. The germline gives CDR1 SGHRS, CDR2 YFSETQ. DNA of the CDR3: TGCGCCAGCAGCTTGGTTCTAGGAAACATCGAGCAGTACTTC. This sequence encodes CASSLVLGNIEQYF.

The chain combines TRBV7-3 with TRBJ1-5, with 10 nucleotides matching TRBD1. The CDR3 spans 13 residues. The V gene's germline CDR1 is SGHTA and CDR2 FQGTGA. V gave up 5 bases and J gave up 7 bases; unmatched junction bases: 2. This CDR3 is CASSRTGGQPQHF. CDR3 DNA: TGTGCCAGCAGCCGGACAGGGGGACAGCCCCAGCATTTT. Using reference TRBV7-3 and TRBJ1-5 for the parts outside the CDR3, the full variable domain is GAGVSQTPSNKVTEKGKYVELRCDPISGHTALYWYRQSLGQGPEFLIYFQGTGAADDSGLPNDRFFAVRPEGSVSTLKIQRTERGDSAVYLCASSRTGGQPQHFGDGTRLSIL.

The rearrangement uses TRBV5-1 and TRBJ2-5, with D maybe TRBD2 (5 bases). Per germline, CDR1 SGHRS and CDR2 YFSETQ. V was trimmed by 0 bases and J by 4 bases, leaving 10 bases between them. The length of the CDR3 is 14 residues. CDR3 loop: CASSLGLAPETQYF. CDR3 coding DNA: TGCGCCAGCAGCTTGGGCCTAGCCCCAGAGACCCAGTACTTC.

V and J are TRBV19 and TRBJ1-1; 8 nucleotides match TRBD1. After removal of 7 bases from V and 4 bases from J, the junction contained 5 bases not matched to a gene. Germline V gene lookup returns CDR1 LNHDA and CDR2 SQIVND (reference sequence). The length of the CDR3 is 13 residues. Here the CDR3 reads CASILTGGTEAFF. The CDR3 region has the DNA TGTGCCAGTATTCTCACAGGGGGCACTGAAGCTTTCTTT.

This rearrangement joins TRBV2 to TRBJ2-7; 10 positions match TRBD2. There are 14 residues in the CDR3. Germline CDR1 reads SNHLY; CDR2 reads FYNNEI. V dropped 4 bases and J dropped 3; count of bases not matched to a gene: 3. CDR3 in amino acids: CASSGSGGNYEQYF. The CDR3 DNA reads as TGTGCCAGCAGTGGTAGCGGGGGGAACTACGAGCAGTACTTC.

The chain carries TRBV6-5 and TRBJ2-2; 8 nucleotides line up with TRBD2. This CDR3 has 14 amino acids. V gave up 5 bases and J gave up 7 bases; unmatched junction bases: 6. The germline V gene encodes CDR1 MNHEY and CDR2 SVGAGI. For the CDR3, the DNA is TGTGCCAGCAGTCCCGAGCGGGGGTTCGGGGAGCTGTTTTTT. Residues: CASSPERGFGELFF.

The CDR3 sequence is CASSPGGYGYTF. In DNA, the CDR3 is TGTGCCAGCAGCCCAGGGGGGTATGGCTACACCTTC. The chain recombines TRBV11-2 with TRBJ1-2, with 7 bases fitting TRBD1. Trimming cost V 5 bases and J 5 bases; bases outside gene matches: 2. Germline loops: CDR1 SGHAT, CDR2 FQNNGV. CDR3 size: 12 residues.

The genes are TRBV4-2 and TRBJ2-7; D uncertain. This CDR3 has 14 amino acids. Germline CDR1 and CDR2: LGHNA and YNFKEQ. The germline V and J ends were trimmed by 1 base and 5 bases, with 12 bases remaining between them. The DNA of the CDR3 is TGTGCCAGCAGCCAAGCATCCACAGCTGACGAGCAGTACTTC. It yields the protein CASSQASTADEQYF.

V gene TRBV11-3 combines with J gene TRBJ1-1; 7 nucleotides line up with TRBD1. CDR1 and CDR2 (germline): SGHNT, YENEEA. The V and J ends lost 6 bases and 1 base, in that order; junction bases with no gene match: 2. This CDR3 comprises 13 residues. The CDR3 region has the DNA TGTGCCAGCAGTCGGGACAGGAACACTGAAGCTTTCTTT. Amino acids: CASSRDRNTEAFF.

As for this clone: Other DNA variants within this sample encode the same CDR3. The V call is TRBV28, the J call TRBJ1-4; 7 positions agree with TRBD1. CDR3 length: 14 residues. Trimming removed 2 bases from V and 6 bases from J; junction bases left unmatched: 3. Germline CDR1 MDHEN, CDR2 SYDVKM. CDR3 protein: CASSLGGGDEKLFF. Written as DNA, the CDR3 is TGTGCCAGCAGTTTAGGAGGGGGCGATGAAAAACTGTTTTTT.

This chain joins TRBV6-6 and TRBJ1-1; TRBD1 aligns across 8 bases. The CDR3 has 15 amino acids. CDR1 MNHNY and CDR2 SVGAGI come from the germline V gene (reference sequence). V was pared by 6 bases and J by 1 base, with 7 bases of the junction left unmatched. The chain's CDR3 is CASRAPTGANTEAFF. CDR3 DNA: TGTGCCAGCAGGGCCCCGACAGGGGCGAACACTGAAGCTTTCTTT.

The gene calls are TRBV2 and TRBJ2-3; TRBD1 matches 9 bases. The CDR3 is 15 amino acids. V was pared by 6 bases and J by 2 bases, with 6 bases of the junction left unmatched. Germline V gives CDR1 SNHLY, CDR2 FYNNEI. Here the CDR3 DNA reads TGTGCCAGCAGGGCCCGGACAGGGGCCACAGATACGCAGTATTTT. Protein sequence: CASRARTGATDTQYF.

The chain combines TRBV2 with TRBJ2-7; TRBD1 is a possible D gene (5 bases). CDR1 SNHLY and CDR2 FYNNEI come from the germline V gene. The CDR3 runs to 13 residues. V was pared by 7 bases and J by 1 base, with 11 bases between. CDR3 nucleotides: TGTGCCAGCATACTGACAGATTCCTACGAGCAGTACTTC. It translates to CASILTDSYEQYF. Full variable domain (rest looked up from reference TRBV2 and TRBJ2-7): EPEVTQTPSHQVTQMGQEVILRCVPISNHLYFYWYRQILGQKVEFLVSFYNNEISEKSEIFDDQFSVERPDGSNFTLKIRSTKLEDSAMYFCASILTDSYEQYFGPGTRLTVT.